This T cell receptor beta chain came from a study of technical replicates of blood from several donors (dated by TCRdb to between 2016 and 2019). Note on this clone: Its antigen has not been determined. Base qualities are not provided; no much larger clone lies one nucleotide away.

The library was prepared using the immunoSEQ multiplex PCR assay. In its TCRdb copy, this immuneACCESS table keeps in-frame sequences only and misses some clones. Where compared with another copy, unresolved V genes explain less than half of these, and the others have no known cause. In this sample the table shows about 83,000 clones, about 97% of which occur a single time. The top ten constitute about 0.31% of the sample. CDR1 MNHEY and CDR2 SMNVEV are derived from the germline V gene (reference sequence). The CDR3 holds 15 amino acids from the cysteine to the phenylalanine. CDR3 DNA is the only sequence kept; it has 45 bases, read in frame from the first base. V is trimmed back by 2 bases and J by 7 bases, and the junction contains 9 bases that no gene match accounts for.

The sequenced sample consisted of T cells isolated from PBMCs. The sequence is built from TRBV27 and TRBJ1-2; the central 8 bases match TRBD1. The sequence derives from a human donor in good health. The nucleotide sequence reads as follows: TGTGCCAGCAGTTTACAGGGGGCGTCATTAAGTGGCTACACCTTC. This codes for CASSLQGASLSGYTF.